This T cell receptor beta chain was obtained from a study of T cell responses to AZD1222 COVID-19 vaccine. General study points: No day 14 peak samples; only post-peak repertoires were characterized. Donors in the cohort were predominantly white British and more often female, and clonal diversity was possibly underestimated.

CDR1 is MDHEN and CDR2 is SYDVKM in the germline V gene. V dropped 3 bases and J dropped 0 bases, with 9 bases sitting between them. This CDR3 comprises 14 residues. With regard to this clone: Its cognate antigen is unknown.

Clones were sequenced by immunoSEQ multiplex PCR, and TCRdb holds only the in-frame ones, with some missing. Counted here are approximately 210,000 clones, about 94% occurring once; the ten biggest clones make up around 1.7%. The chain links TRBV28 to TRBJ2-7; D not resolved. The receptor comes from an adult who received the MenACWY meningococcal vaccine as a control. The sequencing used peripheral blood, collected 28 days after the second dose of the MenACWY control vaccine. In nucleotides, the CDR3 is TGTGCCAGCAGTTTTCAGCCTAGCTCCTACGAGCAGTACTTC. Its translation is CASSFQPSSYEQYF.